These 30 T cell receptor beta chains share one sample of origin, sequenced in a study of OX40 agonist ivuxolimab in advanced cancers. TCRdb keeps only in-frame clones here, not all; method: immunoSEQ multiplex PCR. The top ten clones hold approximately 0.4% of a sample with under 50,000 clones, approximately 83% of them seen once. Sequencing used CD4+ or CD8+ T cells sorted from blood, obtained in a trial of the OX40 agonist ivuxolimab. Source of these receptors: an adult with an advanced solid tumor such as melanoma, head and neck, liver or kidney cancer.

The genes are TRBV6-1 and TRBJ2-3; D could derive from TRBD1 or TRBD2 (6 bases each). This CDR3 contains 16 residues. V lost 2 bases, J lost 6 bases, and 18 bases lay in between. In germline, CDR1 is MNHNS, CDR2 SASEGT. The DNA for the CDR3 is TGTGCCAGCAGTGAATGGGGCGGGTGGGGGGCTGATACGCAGTATTTT. Protein product: CASSEWGGWGADTQYF.

This clone has just one count. The V call is TRBV6-1, the J call TRBJ1-4; possibly TRBD1 for D (6 bases). The CDR3 spans 15 residues. The germline V and J ends were trimmed by 8 bases and 1 base, with 14 bases remaining between them. CDR1 and CDR2 (germline): MNHNS, SASEGT. The CDR3 nucleotides read TGTGCCAGCTCCCGGGGGGGGCGAACTAATGAAAAACTGTTTTTT. Translated, it gives CASSRGGRTNEKLFF.

The chain uses TRBV11-1 and TRBJ1-2, with 7 bases that match TRBD1. CDR1 is SGHAT and CDR2 is FQDESV in the germline V gene (reference sequence). The CDR3 runs 13 residues. Germline trimming cut 1 base from V and 5 bases from J; bases unmatched to any gene: 1. CDR3 amino acids: CASSLDRGYGYTF. Written as DNA, the CDR3 is TGTGCCAGCAGCTTAGACAGGGGTTATGGCTACACCTTC. The full variable domain, with the rest looked up from reference TRBV11-1 and TRBJ1-2, is EAEVAQSPRYKITEKSQAVAFWCDPISGHATLYWYRQILGQGPELLVQFQDESVVDDSQLPKDRFSAERLKGVDSTLKIQPAELGDSAMYLCASSLDRGYGYTFGSGTRLTVV.

The V gene is TRBV5-5, the J gene TRBJ2-2, with D possibly being TRBD2 (6 bases). V lost 4 bases, J lost 5 bases, and 15 bases lay in between. CDR1 and CDR2 (germline): SGHKS, YYEKEE (reference sequence). The CDR3 has 15 amino acids. The CDR3 sequence is CASSPTGVLTGELFF. Here the CDR3 DNA reads TGTGCCAGCAGCCCCACGGGAGTTCTTACCGGGGAGCTGTTTTTT. Variable domain in full (rest from reference TRBV5-5 and TRBJ2-2): DAGVTQSPTHLIKTRGQQVTLRCSPISGHKSVSWYQQVLGQGPQFIFQYYEKEERGRGNFPDRFSARQFPNYSSELNVNALLLGDSALYLCASSPTGVLTGELFFGEGSRLTVL.

The chain employs TRBV7-6 and TRBJ2-3, with 8 bases aligning to TRBD1. CDR3 length: 15 residues. In germline, CDR1 is SGHVS, CDR2 FNYEAQ. Losses at the gene ends were 5 bases for V and 1 base for J; bases not matched to a gene: 5. CDR3 nucleotides: TGTGCCAGCAGCCGAGGACAGGGTGGCACAGATACGCAGTATTTT. It yields the protein CASSRGQGGTDTQYF.

CDR3 DNA sequence: TGCGCCAGCAGCCCCACCGGGCAGACCTACGAGCAGTACTTC. Translating it yields CASSPTGQTYEQYF. The V call is TRBV10-1, the J call TRBJ2-7; D remains ambiguous. The CDR3 contains 14 residues. CDR1 WNHNN and CDR2 SYGVQD come from the germline V gene (reference sequence). V was trimmed by 6 bases and J by 2 bases, leaving 14 bases between them.

The chain employs TRBV11-2 and TRBJ1-1, with D hard to call. Germline V gene lookup returns CDR1 SGHAT and CDR2 FQNNGV. The CDR3 has 13 amino acids. V lost 3 bases and J 8 bases, leaving 13 bases between the germline ends. DNA for the CDR3: TGTGCCAGCAGCTTGGTTTGGTCAACGGAAGCTTTCTTT. It yields the protein CASSLVWSTEAFF.

The CDR3 loop reads CASSIPLDRGSAGYTF. The DNA of the CDR3 is TGTGCCAGTAGTATCCCACTGGACAGGGGCAGCGCTGGCTACACCTTC. The chain recombines TRBV19 with TRBJ1-2, with 9 bases identical to TRBD1. Germline CDR1 reads LNHDA; CDR2 reads SQIVND (reference sequence). There are 16 residues in the CDR3. Germline trimming cut 3 bases from V and 7 bases from J; bases unmatched to any gene: 12. Drawing the rest from reference TRBV19 and TRBJ1-2, the complete variable domain is DGGITQSPKYLFRKEGQNVTLSCEQNLNHDAMYWYRQDPGQGLRLIYYSQIVNDFQKGDIAEGYSVSREKKESFPLTVTSAQKNPTAFYLCASSIPLDRGSAGYTFGSGTRLTVV.

The genes are TRBV6-6 and TRBJ2-1, with 9 bases that match TRBD2. The J segment lost 7 bases and the V segment lost 6 bases, leaving 10 bases of the junction unmatched. The germline CDR1 and CDR2 sequences are MNHNY and SVGAGI (reference sequence). CDR3 length equals 15 residues. CDR3 sequence reads: CASRKNSGSYNEQFF. The CDR3 nucleotides are TGTGCCAGCAGGAAAAATAGCGGGAGTTATAATGAGCAGTTCTTC.

This rearrangement joins TRBV11-2 to TRBJ2-3, with D hard to call. This CDR3 region has 15 residues. Germline lookup yields CDR1 SGHAT and CDR2 FQNNGV. With 5 bases removed from V and 2 bases from J, the gap between germline ends came to 14 bases. Here the CDR3 reads CASSPWVTYTDTQYF. The DNA for the CDR3 is TGTGCCAGCAGCCCTTGGGTGACGTACACAGATACGCAGTATTTT.

This CDR3 is CASSSGTRQETQYF. The CDR3 nucleotides read TGTGCCAGTAGTTCCGGGACCCGACAAGAGACCCAGTACTTC. The V and J genes are TRBV19 and TRBJ2-5; the D gene could be TRBD1 or TRBD2 (5 bases each). With 5 bases removed from V and 2 bases from J, the gap between germline ends came to 12 bases. CDR1 and CDR2 from the germline V gene are LNHDA and SQIVND (reference sequence). The CDR3 is 14 amino acids.

The rearrangement joins TRBV28 to TRBJ1-5, with 9 nucleotides matching TRBD1. After removal of 5 bases from V and 7 bases from J, the junction contained 6 bases not matched to a gene. The CDR3 extends over 14 amino acids. Germline lookup yields CDR1 MDHEN and CDR2 SYDVKM. The CDR3 region is CASSLQGAGQPQHF. For the CDR3, the DNA is TGTGCCAGCAGTCTACAGGGGGCCGGCCAGCCCCAGCATTTT.

The CDR3 nucleotides are TGTGCCAGCTCTCAGAACGGGGGGTTAAACACTGAAGCTTTCTTT. It yields the protein CASSQNGGLNTEAFF. V and J are TRBV18 and TRBJ1-1; TRBD1 is a possible D gene (5 bases). Deletions cut 6 bases from V and 2 bases from J, with 16 bases between. CDR1 is KGHSH and CDR2 is LQKENI in the germline V gene. The CDR3 sequence is 15 residues long.

This clone was counted between two and nine times. The same CDR3 also results from other DNA sequences found in this sample. This chain joins TRBV5-1 and TRBJ1-3; perhaps TRBD1 as D (6 bases). This CDR3 comprises 15 residues. V was pared by 0 bases and J by 1 base, with 8 bases between. Germline assignment: CDR1 SGHRS and CDR2 YFSETQ. For the CDR3, the DNA is TGCGCCAGCAGCTTGGAAACAGGGTCTGGAAACACCATATATTTT. The encoded protein is CASSLETGSGNTIYF.

The V gene is TRBV7-2, the J gene TRBJ1-5; TRBD1 aligns across 8 bases. Looked up from germline, CDR1 is SGHTA and CDR2 is FQGNSA. The V and J ends lost 5 bases and 10 bases, in that order; junction bases with no gene match: 19. The CDR3 length is 17 residues. The CDR3 region has the DNA TGTGCCAGCAGCGCGAGCCAGGGGGCGCGTAGTGTAAGCCCCCAGCATTTT. Protein: CASSASQGARSVSPQHF.

This clone has a single count. The gene calls are TRBV28 and TRBJ1-1, with a possible D match to TRBD1 (6 bases). This CDR3 has 17 amino acids. In germline, CDR1 is MDHEN, CDR2 SYDVKM. Deletions cut 6 bases from V and 8 bases from J, with 28 bases between. This CDR3 reads CASRNEQGRVYPLEAFF. CDR3 DNA sequence: TGTGCCAGCAGAAATGAACAGGGCCGGGTGTACCCTCTAGAAGCTTTCTTT.

CDR3 sequence (DNA): TGTGCCAGCAGTACAAGAGCGGGATCGAACAATGAGCAGTTCTTC. Translation: CASSTRAGSNNEQFF. V gene TRBV28 combines with J gene TRBJ2-1, with 7 nucleotides matching TRBD2. Per the germline V gene, CDR1 is MDHEN and CDR2 is SYDVKM. The CDR3 extends over 15 amino acids. V lost 5 bases, J lost 5 bases, and 9 bases stayed unmatched. The complete variable domain, with remaining parts taken from reference TRBV28 and TRBJ2-1, reads DVKVTQSSRYLVKRTGEKVFLECVQDMDHENMFWYRQDPGLGLRLIYFSYDVKMKEKGDIPEGYSVSREKKERFSLILESASTNQTSMYLCASSTRAGSNNEQFFGPGTRLTVL.

This CDR3 is CASSYGRGGSTDTQYF. Here the CDR3 DNA reads TGTGCCAGCTCATACGGACGGGGGGGTAGCACAGATACGCAGTATTTT. This chain links TRBV18 with TRBJ2-3; 8 nucleotides agree with TRBD2. CDR1 is KGHSH, CDR2 LQKENI, per germline. CDR3 length equals 16 residues. Losses at the gene ends were 5 bases for V and 0 bases for J; bases not matched to a gene: 7.

V gene TRBV11-2 combines with J gene TRBJ1-1; a weak D match, TRBD1 (6 bases). In germline, CDR1 is SGHAT, CDR2 FQNNGV. The CDR3 covers 16 residues. Trimming removed 5 bases at V and 0 bases at J, with 16 bases between. For the CDR3, the DNA is TGTGCCAGCAGCCTGGGGGCAGCCAAATTGAACACTGAAGCTTTCTTT. Translating it yields CASSLGAAKLNTEAFF. The full variable domain, with the rest looked up from reference TRBV11-2 and TRBJ1-1, is EAGVAQSPRYKIIEKRQSVAFWCNPISGHATLYWYQQILGQGPKLLIQFQNNGVVDDSQLPKDRFSAERLKGVDSTLKIQPAKLEDSAVYLCASSLGAAKLNTEAFFGQGTRLTVV.

This chain links TRBV7-2 with TRBJ2-2; D is undetermined. Trimming took off 5 bases at V and 3 bases at J, with 4 bases between the two ends. This CDR3 region has 12 residues. The germline V gene has CDR1 SGHTA and CDR2 FQGNSA. The CDR3: CASSVYTGELFF. The DNA of the CDR3 is TGTGCCAGCAGCGTTTACACCGGGGAGCTGTTTTTT.

The V call is TRBV29-1, the J call TRBJ2-7, with a possible D match to TRBD1 (6 bases). V lost 1 base, J lost 4 bases, and 11 bases lay in between. Per the germline V gene, CDR1 is SQVTM and CDR2 is ANQGSEA. The CDR3 consists of 13 residues. In DNA form, the CDR3 reads TGCAGCGTTGAAGGAGGGGGATTGTACGAGCAGTACTTC. This gives the protein CSVEGGGLYEQYF.

This chain connects TRBV28 to TRBJ1-5; D perhaps matches TRBD1 (5 bases). V gave up 6 bases and J gave up 3 bases, with 9 bases separating them. There are 13 residues in the CDR3. Germline CDR1 reads MDHEN; CDR2 reads SYDVKM. This CDR3 is CASRRQFNQPQHF. CDR3 in DNA: TGTGCCAGCAGAAGACAGTTCAATCAGCCCCAGCATTTT.

The genes are TRBV19 and TRBJ2-2; D is ambiguous. This CDR3 is 13 amino acids long. Germline V lookup: CDR1 LNHDA, CDR2 SQIVND (reference sequence). V lost 7 bases and J lost 9, with 15 bases in between. CDR3 coding DNA: TGTGCCAGTACCACGTCGGACGGCCGGGAGCTGTTTTTT. Its translation is CASTTSDGRELFF.

The chain has TRBV27 and TRBJ1-1; the D gene is possibly TRBD1 (5 bases). Trimming shortened V by 6 bases and J by 7 bases, and 18 bases separated the two germline ends. CDR1 MNHEY and CDR2 SMNVEV come from the germline V gene (reference sequence). The CDR3 has 14 residues. DNA for the CDR3: TGTGCCAGCAGAAGGGGCGGGAATACACATGAAGCTTTCTTT. This encodes CASRRGGNTHEAFF.

The CDR3 DNA sequence: TGTGCCAGCAGCTCGCCCCTCTTAGCGGGGGGTTGGGATACGCAGTATTTT. Translating gives CASSSPLLAGGWDTQYF. The rearrangement links TRBV7-2 to TRBJ2-3; 10 bases are shared with TRBD2. This CDR3 is built from 17 residues. CDR1 and CDR2 from the germline V gene are SGHTA and FQGNSA. J was trimmed by 6 bases and V by 4 bases; bases with no gene match: 13.

The chain has TRBV7-8 and TRBJ1-2; TRBD1 is a possible D gene (5 bases). V lost 5 bases to trimming and J lost 11 bases, with 18 bases between them. The CDR3 has 13 amino acids. Germline assignment: CDR1 SGHVS and CDR2 FQNEAQ. The CDR3 protein is CASSTPGTAPYTF. DNA for the CDR3: TGTGCCAGCAGCACCCCCGGGACTGCTCCTTACACCTTC.

V gene TRBV14 combines with J gene TRBJ2-1, with TRBD2 as a possible D gene (6 bases). Germline V gene data show CDR1 as SGHDN and CDR2 as FVKESK. This CDR3 comprises 15 residues. V was cut by 4 bases and J by 3 bases, with 13 bases left in between. The CDR3 spells CASSLVGSFYNEQFF. The CDR3 nucleotides read TGTGCCAGCAGCCTGGTCGGGAGCTTCTACAATGAGCAGTTCTTC.

DNA for the CDR3: TGTGCCAGCAGCTTAGTAGCGCCTCGGGGGTCGGGAAACACCATATATTTT. Encoded protein: CASSLVAPRGSGNTIYF. The chain combines TRBV7-2 with TRBJ1-3; D perhaps matches TRBD1 (5 bases). Germline V gene data show CDR1 as SGHTA and CDR2 as FQGNSA. Trimming stripped 1 base from V and 4 bases from J, with 17 bases between. The CDR3 covers 17 residues.

The chain uses TRBV7-9 and TRBJ2-1; D uncertain. V lost 6 bases to trimming and J lost 2 bases, with 11 bases between them. This CDR3 spans 14 amino acids. Germline V CDR1 and CDR2: SEHNR, FQNEAQ (reference sequence). The chain's CDR3 is CASSQALTYNEQFF. In nucleotides, the CDR3 is TGTGCCAGCAGTCAGGCACTTACCTACAATGAGCAGTTCTTC.

The J gene is TRBJ1-4, the V gene TRBV5-1; TRBD1 matches at 8 bases. Germline CDR1 SGHRS, CDR2 YFSETQ. With V trimmed by 2 bases and J by 7 bases, 4 bases remained unmatched. The CDR3 extends over 14 amino acids. CDR3 amino acids: CASSLGQGGEKLFF. CDR3 DNA sequence: TGCGCCAGCAGCTTAGGACAGGGTGGTGAAAAACTGTTTTTT.